Below are 3 T cell receptor beta chains sequenced from a single sample in a study of response to subunit inactivated influenza vaccine. TCRdb redid the calling of the RT-PCR reads with MiXCR, one entry per CDR3 protein. The profile shows around 650,000 distinct CDR3 sequences, less than 20% of them singletons. Specimen: PBMCs from blood, collected 12 days after vaccination. These receptors were collected from a man aged 45 to 65 who received an inactivated influenza vaccine.

In this sample, this clonotype turned up a few times. The rearrangement uses TRBV12-3 or TRBV12-4 and TRBJ2-2; tentative D call: TRBD2 (5 bases). The CDR3 has 14 residues. The V end lost 2 bases, the J end lost 5 bases, and 9 bases lay between the germline ends. CDR3 sequence (DNA): TGTGCCAGCAGTTTACGTCTAGCTACCGGGGAGCTGTTTTTT. It codes for CASSLRLATGELFF.

This clonotype turned up a few times. This sequence joins TRBV12-3 or TRBV12-4 and TRBJ2-3; D ambiguous. The V and J ends lost 3 bases and 3 bases respectively, with 10 bases between them. The CDR3 runs to 14 residues. CDR3 bases: TGTGCCAGCAGTTTTTTTTCGGTGACAGATACGCAGTATTTT. This translates into CASSFFSVTDTQYF.

The rearrangement links TRBV6-2 or TRBV6-3 to TRBJ2-1; 7 bases fit TRBD2. CDR3 size: 15 residues. The germline V gene encodes CDR1 MNHEY and CDR2 SVGEGT. The junction had 7 bases not matched to a gene; V was cut back by 5 bases and J by 3 bases. The CDR3 loop is CASSLLGGDYNEQFF. The CDR3 nucleotides read TGTGCCAGCAGTCTGTTGGGGGGGGACTACAATGAGCAGTTCTTC.